One sample yielded the 17 T cell receptor beta chains listed below, sequenced in a study of blood T cell repertoires in COVID-19 (TCRdb year 2020). Libraries were constructed by the immunoSEQ multiplex PCR assay. Imported from immuneACCESS, the table was reduced by TCRdb to in-frame sequences with V and J called. These copies leave out some clones; in studies compared against another copy, an unresolved V gene accounts for under half, and the cause of the remainder is not known. Counted in this sample were under 200,000 clones; 65% to 85% of them appeared once. The ten largest clones take up roughly 3.5% of the sample. What was sequenced was peripheral blood. All receptors derive from a woman aged 80 or older with acute or convalescent COVID-19.

This rearrangement joins TRBV30 to TRBJ2-7; 13 nucleotides line up with TRBD2. This CDR3 is 14 amino acids long. Per germline, CDR1 GTSNPN and CDR2 SVGIG (reference sequence). After removal of 3 bases from V and 3 bases from J, the junction contained 2 bases not matched to a gene. CDR3 in DNA: TGTGCCTGGAGGACTAGCGGGGGGATCTACGAGCAGTACTTC. This gives the protein CAWRTSGGIYEQYF.

This clone was picked up a small number of times. This chain uses TRBV19 with TRBJ2-5; perhaps TRBD1 as D (5 bases). Trimming removed 5 bases from V and 4 bases from J, with 11 bases in between. Germline values: CDR1 LNHDA, CDR2 SQIVND (reference sequence). This CDR3 is 13 amino acids long. CDR3 loop: CASSFRERETQYF. For the CDR3, the DNA is TGTGCCAGTAGTTTCAGGGAACGAGAGACCCAGTACTTC.

V gene TRBV6-5 combines with J gene TRBJ2-2, with 7 bases matching TRBD1. The germline gives CDR1 MNHEY, CDR2 SVGAGI. The CDR3 consists of 15 residues. V shed 6 bases and J 0 bases; nucleotides not matched to a gene: 4. The CDR3 reads CASRRQGPNTGELFF. CDR3 coding DNA: TGTGCCAGCAGGAGACAGGGACCGAACACCGGGGAGCTGTTTTTT.

The J gene is TRBJ2-1, the V gene TRBV7-2, with 7 bases that match TRBD1. CDR3 length equals 14 residues. In germline, CDR1 is SGHTA, CDR2 FQGNSA. The V and J ends lost 4 bases and 5 bases, in that order; junction bases with no gene match: 5. The chain's CDR3 is CASSWDRANNEQFF. CDR3 nucleotides: TGTGCCAGCAGCTGGGACAGAGCGAACAATGAGCAGTTCTTC.

The chain uses TRBV4-1 and TRBJ2-7, with D possibly matching TRBD2 (5 bases). This CDR3 region has 14 residues. The V end lost 4 bases, the J end lost 2 bases, and 12 bases lay between the germline ends. In germline, CDR1 is MGHRA, CDR2 YSYEKL. The CDR3 DNA sequence: TGCGCCAGCAGCCCCGAGGACGGGACCTACGAGCAGTACTTC. The encoded protein is CASSPEDGTYEQYF.

J is TRBJ1-4 and V is TRBV12-5; possible D gene TRBD1, 6 bases. Germline loops: CDR1 LGHNT, CDR2 FRNRAP. Trimming shortened V by 0 bases and J by 7 bases, and 6 bases separated the two germline ends. The CDR3 sequence is 13 residues long. As DNA, the CDR3 is TGTGCTAGTGGTTTGGTACAGGGTGAAAAACTGTTTTTT. This gives the protein CASGLVQGEKLFF.

The V gene is TRBV5-1, the J gene TRBJ1-1; D gene ambiguous. The V end lost 4 bases, the J end lost 4 bases, and 17 bases lay between the germline ends. The germline gives CDR1 SGHRS, CDR2 YFSETQ. This CDR3 is built from 15 residues. The CDR3 DNA follows: TGCGCCAGCAGCCCGCAAACGGAGGGCGGCACTGAAGCTTTCTTT. This encodes CASSPQTEGGTEAFF.

This clone was counted a single time. The chain employs TRBV19 and TRBJ1-5, with TRBD1 as a possible D gene (6 bases). The CDR3 extends over 14 amino acids. V lost 3 bases and J 7 bases, leaving 13 bases between the germline ends. The germline CDR1 and CDR2 sequences are LNHDA and SQIVND (reference sequence). The CDR3 DNA is TGTGCCAGTAGTATGGGGGGGGCCCGGCAGCCCCAGCATTTT. This codes for CASSMGGARQPQHF.

This chain uses TRBV10-3 with TRBJ2-3, with TRBD1 matching 7 bases. The J segment lost 2 bases and the V segment lost 10 bases, leaving 9 bases of the junction unmatched. The CDR3 spans 14 residues. In germline, CDR1 is ENHRY, CDR2 SYGVKD. The CDR3 here is CANQGDGVTDTQYF. CDR3 in DNA: TGTGCCAACCAGGGGGATGGGGTCACAGATACGCAGTATTTT.

The genes are TRBV11-3 and TRBJ1-3; D uncertain. Looked up from germline, CDR1 is SGHNT and CDR2 is YENEEA. The CDR3 spans 17 residues. V gave up 1 base and J gave up 2 bases, with 15 bases separating them. The CDR3 DNA follows: TGTGCCAGCAGCTTAGGAGGCGGTTACGGGGCTGGAAACACCATATATTTT. This sequence encodes CASSLGGGYGAGNTIYF.

V gene TRBV6-5 combines with J gene TRBJ1-5; 7 nucleotides match TRBD1. The ends lost 5 bases at V and 3 bases at J; junction bases unmatched: 7. CDR1 is MNHEY, CDR2 SVGAGI, per germline. This CDR3 is built from 15 residues. CDR3 residues: CASSKTGDHNQPQHF. The CDR3 bases are TGTGCCAGCAGTAAAACAGGGGATCACAATCAGCCCCAGCATTTT.

The V gene is TRBV9, the J gene TRBJ2-2; D is possibly TRBD2 (5 bases). Trimming removed 4 bases at V and 3 bases at J, with 13 bases between. CDR3 size: 15 residues. CDR1 and CDR2 (germline): SGDLS, YYNGEE. CDR3 coding DNA: TGTGCCAGCAGCCGGAGGAGTTGGGACACCGGGGAGCTGTTTTTT. Protein sequence: CASSRRSWDTGELFF.

The rearrangement uses TRBV6-6 and TRBJ1-6, with TRBD1 identical over 7 bases. CDR1 and CDR2 (germline): MNHNY, SVGAGI (reference sequence). With 5 bases clipped from V and 10 bases from J, the junction kept 14 bases outside the gene matches. This CDR3 is 16 amino acids long. The CDR3, as DNA: TGTGCCAGCAGTAAACAGGGGCAGAGGTCCGACTCACCCCTCCACTTT. It codes for CASSKQGQRSDSPLHF.

This clone appeared once. This chain connects TRBV6-5 to TRBJ1-5; TRBD1 might be the D (5 bases). CDR1 is MNHEY, CDR2 SVGAGI, per germline. The V gene lost 7 bases and the J gene lost 4 bases, with 17 bases spanning the gap. The CDR3 totals 15 residues. CDR3 amino acids: CASKAGGGGNQPQHF. The DNA for the CDR3 is TGTGCCAGCAAGGCCGGTGGGGGGGGTAATCAGCCCCAGCATTTT.

The V call is TRBV7-3, the J call TRBJ2-1; D is undetermined. V was cut by 1 base and J by 12 bases, with 16 bases left in between. Germline V gives CDR1 SGHTA, CDR2 FQGTGA. The CDR3 covers 14 residues. The CDR3 loop reads CASSLNSLSRVQFF. The CDR3 coding sequence is TGTGCCAGCAGCTTAAACTCTCTATCACGGGTGCAGTTCTTC.

The genes are TRBV18 and TRBJ2-2; TRBD2 might be the D (5 bases). Trimming removed 3 bases from V and 4 bases from J, with 18 bases in between. The germline CDR1 and CDR2 sequences are KGHSH and LQKENI. This CDR3 contains 17 residues. The CDR3 spells CASSPPRVGIGTGELFF. In nucleotides, the CDR3 is TGTGCCAGCTCACCTCCAAGAGTCGGGATAGGCACCGGGGAGCTGTTTTTT.

The chain uses TRBV12-3 or TRBV12-4 and TRBJ1-2; the match to TRBD1 covers 9 bases. There are 13 residues in the CDR3. V dropped 5 bases and J dropped 7; count of bases not matched to a gene: 5. The CDR3 here is CASSPRDRVGYTF. The CDR3 DNA reads TGTGCCAGCAGTCCAAGGGACAGGGTTGGCTACACCTTC.